This TCR beta chain was retrieved from a study of vaccination effects on CD4 cells after COVID-19. At the level of the study: Two-dose BNT162b2 or mRNA-1273 vaccination was given to participants. The study's findings and limits: Long after vaccination, the clones induced by infection and by vaccine shrank markedly in size. In vaccinees who were healthy, merely 1 out of 255 vaccine-induced clones cross-reacted with common cold coronaviruses.

Sequenced by immunoSEQ multiplex PCR; TCRdb stores in-frame clones only, minus some. This sample has about 27,000 clones; roughly 73% occur once, and the top ten carry approximately 20%. Viral peptide pools were used in the ViraFEST assay to expand antigen-specific CD4+ T cells, and sequencing came afterward. At the end of around 11 days of culture, CD4+ T cells were isolated. None of the vaccinated had previously contracted SARS-CoV-2, and their nucleocapsid antibodies tested negative. On day 3 and again on day 7, half the medium was replaced with IL-2 medium. A remark on this clone: The antigen remains unidentified.

The germline V gene encodes CDR1 LGHDT and CDR2 YNNKEL (reference sequence). V was clipped by 1 base and J by 6 bases, with 1 base between them. The CDR3 loop spans 11 amino acids. The TCR comes from a human donor who received a COVID-19 vaccine. This specimen consisted of CD4+ T cells from PBMCs cultured with HCoV-NL63 spike peptides, obtained before COVID-19 vaccination. V is TRBV3-1 (or the pseudogene TRBV3-2) and J is TRBJ2-1; the D is unclear. CDR3 loop: CASSQGNEQFF. The CDR3 region has the DNA TGTGCCAGCAGCCAAGGCAATGAGCAGTTCTTC.